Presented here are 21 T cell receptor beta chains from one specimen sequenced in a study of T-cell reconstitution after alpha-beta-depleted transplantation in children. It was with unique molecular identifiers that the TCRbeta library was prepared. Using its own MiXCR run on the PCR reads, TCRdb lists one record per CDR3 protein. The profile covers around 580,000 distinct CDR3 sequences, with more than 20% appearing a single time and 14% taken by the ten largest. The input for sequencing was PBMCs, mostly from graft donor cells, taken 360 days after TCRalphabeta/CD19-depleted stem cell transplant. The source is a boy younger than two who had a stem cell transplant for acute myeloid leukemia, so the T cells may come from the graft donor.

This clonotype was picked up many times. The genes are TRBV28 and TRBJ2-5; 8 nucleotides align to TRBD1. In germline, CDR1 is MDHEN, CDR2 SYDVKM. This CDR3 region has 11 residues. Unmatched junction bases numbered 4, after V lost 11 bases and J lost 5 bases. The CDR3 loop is CAATGGETQYF. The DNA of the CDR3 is TGTGCCGCAACAGGGGGGGAGACCCAGTACTTC.

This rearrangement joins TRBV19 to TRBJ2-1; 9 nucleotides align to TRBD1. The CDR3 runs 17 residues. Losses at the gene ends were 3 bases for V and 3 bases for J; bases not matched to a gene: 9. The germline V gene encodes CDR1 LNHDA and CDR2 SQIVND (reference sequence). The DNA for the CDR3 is TGTGCCAGTAGTATCGAAGGGCCGGGACAGGGCTACAATGAGCAGTTCTTC. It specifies CASSIEGPGQGYNEQFF.

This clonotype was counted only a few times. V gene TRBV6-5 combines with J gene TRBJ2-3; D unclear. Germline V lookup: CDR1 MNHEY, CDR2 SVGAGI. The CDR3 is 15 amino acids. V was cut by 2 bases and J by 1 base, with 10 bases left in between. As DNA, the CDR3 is TGTGCCAGCAGTTACAGTTTCCGCCGCACAGATACGCAGTATTTT. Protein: CASSYSFRRTDTQYF.

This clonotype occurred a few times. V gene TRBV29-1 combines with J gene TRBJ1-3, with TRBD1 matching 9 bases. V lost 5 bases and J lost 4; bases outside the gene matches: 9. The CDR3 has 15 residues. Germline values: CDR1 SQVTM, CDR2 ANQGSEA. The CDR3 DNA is TGCAGCGTTTATTTGTACGGACAGGGGGGAAACACCATATATTTT. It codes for CSVYLYGQGGNTIYF.

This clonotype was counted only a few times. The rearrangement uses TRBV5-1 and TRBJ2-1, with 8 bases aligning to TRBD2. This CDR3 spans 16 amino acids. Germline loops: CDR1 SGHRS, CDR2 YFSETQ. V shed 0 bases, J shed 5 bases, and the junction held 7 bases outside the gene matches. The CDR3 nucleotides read TGCGCCAGCAGCTTGGTACAGCGGGGGACGGACAATGAGCAGTTCTTC. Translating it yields CASSLVQRGTDNEQFF.

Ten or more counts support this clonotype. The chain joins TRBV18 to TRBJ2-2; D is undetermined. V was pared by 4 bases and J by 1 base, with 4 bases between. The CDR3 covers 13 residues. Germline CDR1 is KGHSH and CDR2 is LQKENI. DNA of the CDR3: TGTGCCAGCTCACACCTGAACACCGGGGAGCTGTTTTTT. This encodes CASSHLNTGELFF.

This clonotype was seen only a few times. CDR3 in DNA: TGTGCCAGCAGCCCGAGTCCCTCTCGTGGCTCACCCCTCCACTTT. Translated: CASSPSPSRGSPLHF. The V and J genes are TRBV7-8 and TRBJ1-6, with D unclear. The CDR3 is made up of 15 amino acids. V was shortened by 5 bases and J by 10 bases, with 18 bases between the two germline ends. Germline CDR1 and CDR2: SGHVS and FQNEAQ.

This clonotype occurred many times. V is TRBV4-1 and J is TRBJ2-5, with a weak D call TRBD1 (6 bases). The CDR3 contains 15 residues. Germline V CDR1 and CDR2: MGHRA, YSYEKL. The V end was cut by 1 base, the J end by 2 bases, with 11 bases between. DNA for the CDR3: TGCGCCAGCAGCCAAGTTGGGACATCTCAAGAGACCCAGTACTTC. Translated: CASSQVGTSQETQYF.

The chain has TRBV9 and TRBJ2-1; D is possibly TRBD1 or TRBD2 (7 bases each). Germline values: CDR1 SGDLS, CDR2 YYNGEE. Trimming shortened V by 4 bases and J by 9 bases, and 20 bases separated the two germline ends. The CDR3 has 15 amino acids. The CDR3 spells CASSLQGGGNGEQFF. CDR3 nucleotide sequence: TGTGCCAGCAGCCTCCAGGGGGGGGGCAATGGTGAGCAGTTCTTC.

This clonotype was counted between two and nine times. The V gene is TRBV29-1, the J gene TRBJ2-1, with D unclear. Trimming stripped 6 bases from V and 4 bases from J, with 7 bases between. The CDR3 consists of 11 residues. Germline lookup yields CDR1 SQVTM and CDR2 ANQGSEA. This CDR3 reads CSVDIYNEQFF. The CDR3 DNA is TGCAGCGTAGACATTTACAATGAGCAGTTCTTC.

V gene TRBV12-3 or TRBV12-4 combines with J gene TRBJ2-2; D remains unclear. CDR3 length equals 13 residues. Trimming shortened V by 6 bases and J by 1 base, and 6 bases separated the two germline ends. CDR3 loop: CASRDQNTGELFF. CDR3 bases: TGTGCCAGCAGAGACCAGAACACCGGGGAGCTGTTTTTT.

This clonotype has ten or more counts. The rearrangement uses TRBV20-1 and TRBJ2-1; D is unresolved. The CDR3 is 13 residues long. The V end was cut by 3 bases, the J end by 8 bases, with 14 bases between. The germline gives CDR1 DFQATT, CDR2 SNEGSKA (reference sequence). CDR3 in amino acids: CSASLHGWDEQFF. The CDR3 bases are TGCAGTGCTAGCCTTCACGGTTGGGATGAGCAGTTCTTC.

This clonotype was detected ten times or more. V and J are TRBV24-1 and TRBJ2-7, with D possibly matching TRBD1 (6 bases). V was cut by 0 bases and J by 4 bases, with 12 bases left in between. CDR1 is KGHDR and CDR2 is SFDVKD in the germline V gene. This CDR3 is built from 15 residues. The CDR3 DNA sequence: TGTGCCACCAGTGATTTGGAGGGCAGGGGATACGAGCAGTACTTC. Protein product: CATSDLEGRGYEQYF.

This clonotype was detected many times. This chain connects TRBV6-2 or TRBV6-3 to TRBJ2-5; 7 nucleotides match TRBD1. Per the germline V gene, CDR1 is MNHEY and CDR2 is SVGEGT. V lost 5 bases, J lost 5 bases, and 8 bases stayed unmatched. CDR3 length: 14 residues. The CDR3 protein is CASSRTGNMETQYF. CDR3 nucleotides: TGTGCCAGCAGTCGGACAGGCAACATGGAGACCCAGTACTTC.

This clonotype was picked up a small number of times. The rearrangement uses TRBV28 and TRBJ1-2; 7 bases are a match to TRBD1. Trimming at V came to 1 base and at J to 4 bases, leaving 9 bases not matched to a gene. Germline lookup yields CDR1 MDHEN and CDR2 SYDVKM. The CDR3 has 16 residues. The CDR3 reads CASSLSRQGDGYGYTF. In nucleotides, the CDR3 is TGTGCCAGCAGTTTATCGCGGCAGGGGGATGGCTATGGCTACACCTTC.

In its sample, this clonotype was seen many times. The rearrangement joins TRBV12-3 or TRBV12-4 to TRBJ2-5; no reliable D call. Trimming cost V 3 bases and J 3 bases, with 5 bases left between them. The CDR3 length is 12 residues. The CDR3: CASSFPKETQYF. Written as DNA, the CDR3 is TGTGCCAGCAGTTTCCCCAAAGAGACCCAGTACTTC.

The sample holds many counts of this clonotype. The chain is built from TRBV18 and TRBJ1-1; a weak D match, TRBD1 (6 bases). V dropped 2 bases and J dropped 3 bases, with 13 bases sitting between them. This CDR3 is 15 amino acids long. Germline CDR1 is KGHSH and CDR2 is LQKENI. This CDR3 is CASSPLGQRDTEAFF. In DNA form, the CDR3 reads TGTGCCAGCTCACCATTAGGACAGAGGGACACTGAAGCTTTCTTT.

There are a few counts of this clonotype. CDR3 bases: TGCAGTGCGCCCCTAGATTATGGCTACACCTTC. It specifies CSAPLDYGYTF. The chain couples TRBV20-1 to TRBJ1-2; D not certain. Trimming removed 6 bases from V and 5 bases from J, with 10 bases in between. The CDR3 extends over 11 amino acids. Per the germline V gene, CDR1 is DFQATT and CDR2 is SNEGSKA (reference sequence).

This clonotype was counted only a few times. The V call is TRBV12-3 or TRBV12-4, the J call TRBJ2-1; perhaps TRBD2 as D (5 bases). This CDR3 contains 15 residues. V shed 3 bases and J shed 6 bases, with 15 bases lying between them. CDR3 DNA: TGTGCCAGCAGTTTTGGGAGACAAATTGGCAATGAGCAGTTCTTC. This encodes CASSFGRQIGNEQFF.

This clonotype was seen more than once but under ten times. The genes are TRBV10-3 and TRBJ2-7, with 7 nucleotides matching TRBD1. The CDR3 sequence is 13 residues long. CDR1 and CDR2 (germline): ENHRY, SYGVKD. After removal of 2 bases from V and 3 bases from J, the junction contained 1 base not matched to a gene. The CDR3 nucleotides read TGTGCCATCAGTGAGGACAGGGACTACGAGCAGTACGTC. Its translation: CAISEDRDYEQYV.

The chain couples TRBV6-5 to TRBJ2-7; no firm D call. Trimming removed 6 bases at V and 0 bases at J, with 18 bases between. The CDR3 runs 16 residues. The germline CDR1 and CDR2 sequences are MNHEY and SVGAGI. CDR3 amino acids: CASSLLGSLSSYEQYF. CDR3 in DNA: TGTGCCAGCAGCTTACTCGGGTCCCTCAGCTCCTACGAGCAGTACTTC.